The present TCR beta chain was sequenced within a study of blood T cell repertoires in COVID-19. Background on the study: From T cells, B-cell-depleted T cells, or PBMCs came the material, which was cDNA or gDNA.

In the authors' methods: Reference gene primers were amplified, and this amplification served to estimate nucleated cell counts. Generated by immunoSEQ multiplex PCR, the TCRdb table keeps only in-frame clones and is missing some. The V and J calls and clone size are taken from that table; D and trimming were inferred from the DNA. This table has 150,000 to 200,000 clones, under 85% appearing once. The CDR3 is made up of 15 amino acids. Germline V gene sequence: CDR1 LGHNA, CDR2 YSLEER. The V and J ends lost 6 bases and 1 base, in that order; junction bases with no gene match: 5. Sequences were obtained from peripheral blood. The receptor was derived from a man between 60 and 75 years old with active or convalescent COVID-19. The rearrangement links TRBV4-3 to TRBJ2-3; TRBD2 agrees at 9 bases. CDR3 sequence (DNA): TGCGCCAGCAGGGCACTAGCGGGTGGCACAGATACGCAGTATTTT. As protein: CASRALAGGTDTQYF.